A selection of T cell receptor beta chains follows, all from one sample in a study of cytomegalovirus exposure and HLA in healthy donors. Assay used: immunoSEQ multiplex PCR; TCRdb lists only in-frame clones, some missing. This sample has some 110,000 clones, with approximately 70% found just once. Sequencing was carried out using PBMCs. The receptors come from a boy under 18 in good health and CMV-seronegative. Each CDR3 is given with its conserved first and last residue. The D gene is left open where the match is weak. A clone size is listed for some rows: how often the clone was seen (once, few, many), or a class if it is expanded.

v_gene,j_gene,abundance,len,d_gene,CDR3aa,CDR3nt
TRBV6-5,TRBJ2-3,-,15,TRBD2,CASSPPGGGTDTQYF,TGTGCCAGCAGTCCACCCGGGGGGGGCACAGATACGCAGTATTTT
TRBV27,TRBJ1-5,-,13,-,CASRPEGNQPQHF,TGTGCCAGCAGACCGGAGGGCAATCAGCCCCAGCATTTT
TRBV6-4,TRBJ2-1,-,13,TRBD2,CASSDGTNDEQFF,TGTGCCAGCAGTGACGGGACTAACGATGAGCAGTTCTTC
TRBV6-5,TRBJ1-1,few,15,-,CASSHTRGIGTEAFF,TGTGCCAGCAGCCATACGCGGGGAATCGGCACTGAAGCTTTCTTT
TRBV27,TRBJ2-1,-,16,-,CASSLSAGTAYNEQFF,TGTGCCAGCAGTTTATCGGCGGGAACCGCCTACAATGAGCAGTTCTTC
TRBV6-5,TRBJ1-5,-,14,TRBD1,CASSYSTGLQPQHF,TGTGCCAGCAGTTACTCGACAGGGCTTCAGCCCCAGCATTTT
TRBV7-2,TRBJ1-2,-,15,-,CASSPGWGANYGYTF,TGTGCCAGCAGCCCGGGCTGGGGCGCTAACTATGGCTACACCTTC
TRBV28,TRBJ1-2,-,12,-,CASSSMDSGYTF,TGTGCCAGCAGTTCGATGGACAGTGGCTACACCTTC
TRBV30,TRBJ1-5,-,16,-,CAWSIPGRGFLQPQHF,TGTGCCTGGAGTATCCCGGGCAGGGGATTTCTTCAGCCCCAGCATTTT
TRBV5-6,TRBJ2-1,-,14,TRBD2,CASSFSGIMGEQFF,TGTGCCAGCAGCTTTAGCGGGATAATGGGTGAGCAGTTCTTC
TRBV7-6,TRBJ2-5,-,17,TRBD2,CASSLVMGGTAQETQYF,TGTGCCAGCAGCTTAGTTATGGGGGGGACCGCCCAAGAGACCCAGTACTTC
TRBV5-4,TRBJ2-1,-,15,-,CASSSGIVLGNEQFF,TGTGCCAGCAGCTCCGGGATAGTACTTGGCAATGAGCAGTTCTTC
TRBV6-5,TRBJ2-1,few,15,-,CASSGGGGQYNEQFF,TGTGCCAGCAGTGGGGGCGGCGGGCAATACAATGAGCAGTTCTTC
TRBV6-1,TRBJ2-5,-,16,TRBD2,CASSEQGGSERETQYF,TGTGCCAGCAGTGAACAGGGCGGGAGTGAGCGGGAGACCCAGTACTTC
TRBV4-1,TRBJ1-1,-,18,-,CASSQESVRQSMNTEAFF,TGCGCCAGCAGCCAAGAGTCTGTGAGACAGAGTATGAACACTGAAGCTTTCTTT
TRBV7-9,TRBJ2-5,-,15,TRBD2,CASSLERGGPETQYF,TGTGCCAGCAGCTTGGAGCGGGGGGGCCCGGAGACCCAGTACTTC
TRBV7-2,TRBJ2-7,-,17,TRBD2,CASSFPLTSGSSYEQYF,TGTGCCAGCAGCTTCCCTCTGACTAGCGGTTCCTCCTACGAGCAGTACTTC
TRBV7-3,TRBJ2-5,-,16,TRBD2,CASSKSGGGIMETQYF,TGTGCCAGCAGCAAAAGTGGGGGGGGGATAATGGAGACCCAGTACTTC
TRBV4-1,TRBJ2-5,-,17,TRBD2,CASSQGRSGGALETQYF,TGCGCCAGCAGCCAGGGGAGAAGCGGGGGGGCCTTGGAGACCCAGTACTTC
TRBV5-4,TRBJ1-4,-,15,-,CASTTGGASGEKLFF,TGTGCCAGCACCACTGGGGGGGCTTCCGGAGAAAAACTGTTTTTT
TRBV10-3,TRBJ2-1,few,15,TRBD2,CAVGSLAGSYNEQFF,TGTGCCGTCGGAAGCCTAGCGGGATCCTACAATGAGCAGTTCTTC
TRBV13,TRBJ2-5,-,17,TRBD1,CASSFPTGQGPRETQYF,TGTGCCAGCAGCTTCCCAACGGGACAGGGGCCGAGGGAGACCCAGTACTTC
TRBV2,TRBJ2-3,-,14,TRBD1,CASGDSASTDTQYF,TGTGCCAGTGGGGACAGTGCAAGCACAGATACGCAGTATTTT
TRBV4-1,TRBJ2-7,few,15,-,CASSQVGTAKYEQYF,TGCGCCAGCAGCCAAGTAGGGACTGCGAAATACGAGCAGTACTTC
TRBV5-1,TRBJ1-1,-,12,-,CASSSQNTEAFF,TGCGCCAGCAGCTCCCAAAACACTGAAGCTTTCTTT
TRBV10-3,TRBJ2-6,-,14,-,CASRTDSGANVLTF,TGTGCCAGCCGGACAGACTCTGGGGCCAACGTCCTGACTTTC
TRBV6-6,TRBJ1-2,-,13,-,CASRLQGAQGYTF,TGTGCCAGCAGACTACAGGGTGCGCAAGGCTACACCTTC